These 2 T cell receptor beta chains originate from one sample sequenced in a study of shared clonotypes between healthy human individuals. TCRdb keeps only in-frame clones here, not all; method: immunoSEQ multiplex PCR. The table records a few million clones, just over 90% of them present only once. Sequencing was done on a sample of naive CD4+ T cells from PBMCs. Noted subset: CD45RA+ positively selected. The receptors stem from a man in his late teens or twenties in good health. Some clones in this sample may be carry-over from other donors' samples.

The chain recombines TRBV2 with TRBJ2-7, with TRBD1 matching 8 bases. The germline gives CDR1 SNHLY, CDR2 FYNNEI. This CDR3 has 14 residues. V lost 8 bases, J lost 6 bases, and 12 bases stayed unmatched. The CDR3 nucleotides are TGTGCCAGCTGTCCGGGACAGGCCCTGGGCGAGCAGTACTTC. Amino acid sequence: CASCPGQALGEQYF.

CDR3 protein: CASSSSGLYNEQFF. For the CDR3, the DNA is TGCGCCAGCAGTTCAAGCGGGCTCTACAATGAGCAGTTCTTC. The chain is built from TRBV10-1 and TRBJ2-1; possibly TRBD2 for D (6 bases). Per the germline V gene, CDR1 is WNHNN and CDR2 is SYGVQD (reference sequence). The ends were cut back, 5 bases at V and 3 bases at J, with 11 bases in the middle. The CDR3 consists of 14 residues.